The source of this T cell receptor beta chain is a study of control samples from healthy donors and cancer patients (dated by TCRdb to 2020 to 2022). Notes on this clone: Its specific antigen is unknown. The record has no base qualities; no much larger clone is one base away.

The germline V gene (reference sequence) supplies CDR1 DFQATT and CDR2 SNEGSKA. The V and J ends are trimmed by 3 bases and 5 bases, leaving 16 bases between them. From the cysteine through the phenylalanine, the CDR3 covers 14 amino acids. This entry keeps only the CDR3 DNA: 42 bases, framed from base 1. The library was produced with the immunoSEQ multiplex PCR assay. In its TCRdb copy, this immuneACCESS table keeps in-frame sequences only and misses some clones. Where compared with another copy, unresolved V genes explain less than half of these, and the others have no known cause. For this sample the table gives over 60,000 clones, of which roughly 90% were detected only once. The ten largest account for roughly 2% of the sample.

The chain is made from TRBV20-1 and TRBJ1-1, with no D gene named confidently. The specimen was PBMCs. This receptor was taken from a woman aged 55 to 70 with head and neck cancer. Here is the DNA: TGCAGTGCTAGTAAAATCTACACGGGGACTGAAGCTTTCTTT. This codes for CSASKIYTGTEAFF.